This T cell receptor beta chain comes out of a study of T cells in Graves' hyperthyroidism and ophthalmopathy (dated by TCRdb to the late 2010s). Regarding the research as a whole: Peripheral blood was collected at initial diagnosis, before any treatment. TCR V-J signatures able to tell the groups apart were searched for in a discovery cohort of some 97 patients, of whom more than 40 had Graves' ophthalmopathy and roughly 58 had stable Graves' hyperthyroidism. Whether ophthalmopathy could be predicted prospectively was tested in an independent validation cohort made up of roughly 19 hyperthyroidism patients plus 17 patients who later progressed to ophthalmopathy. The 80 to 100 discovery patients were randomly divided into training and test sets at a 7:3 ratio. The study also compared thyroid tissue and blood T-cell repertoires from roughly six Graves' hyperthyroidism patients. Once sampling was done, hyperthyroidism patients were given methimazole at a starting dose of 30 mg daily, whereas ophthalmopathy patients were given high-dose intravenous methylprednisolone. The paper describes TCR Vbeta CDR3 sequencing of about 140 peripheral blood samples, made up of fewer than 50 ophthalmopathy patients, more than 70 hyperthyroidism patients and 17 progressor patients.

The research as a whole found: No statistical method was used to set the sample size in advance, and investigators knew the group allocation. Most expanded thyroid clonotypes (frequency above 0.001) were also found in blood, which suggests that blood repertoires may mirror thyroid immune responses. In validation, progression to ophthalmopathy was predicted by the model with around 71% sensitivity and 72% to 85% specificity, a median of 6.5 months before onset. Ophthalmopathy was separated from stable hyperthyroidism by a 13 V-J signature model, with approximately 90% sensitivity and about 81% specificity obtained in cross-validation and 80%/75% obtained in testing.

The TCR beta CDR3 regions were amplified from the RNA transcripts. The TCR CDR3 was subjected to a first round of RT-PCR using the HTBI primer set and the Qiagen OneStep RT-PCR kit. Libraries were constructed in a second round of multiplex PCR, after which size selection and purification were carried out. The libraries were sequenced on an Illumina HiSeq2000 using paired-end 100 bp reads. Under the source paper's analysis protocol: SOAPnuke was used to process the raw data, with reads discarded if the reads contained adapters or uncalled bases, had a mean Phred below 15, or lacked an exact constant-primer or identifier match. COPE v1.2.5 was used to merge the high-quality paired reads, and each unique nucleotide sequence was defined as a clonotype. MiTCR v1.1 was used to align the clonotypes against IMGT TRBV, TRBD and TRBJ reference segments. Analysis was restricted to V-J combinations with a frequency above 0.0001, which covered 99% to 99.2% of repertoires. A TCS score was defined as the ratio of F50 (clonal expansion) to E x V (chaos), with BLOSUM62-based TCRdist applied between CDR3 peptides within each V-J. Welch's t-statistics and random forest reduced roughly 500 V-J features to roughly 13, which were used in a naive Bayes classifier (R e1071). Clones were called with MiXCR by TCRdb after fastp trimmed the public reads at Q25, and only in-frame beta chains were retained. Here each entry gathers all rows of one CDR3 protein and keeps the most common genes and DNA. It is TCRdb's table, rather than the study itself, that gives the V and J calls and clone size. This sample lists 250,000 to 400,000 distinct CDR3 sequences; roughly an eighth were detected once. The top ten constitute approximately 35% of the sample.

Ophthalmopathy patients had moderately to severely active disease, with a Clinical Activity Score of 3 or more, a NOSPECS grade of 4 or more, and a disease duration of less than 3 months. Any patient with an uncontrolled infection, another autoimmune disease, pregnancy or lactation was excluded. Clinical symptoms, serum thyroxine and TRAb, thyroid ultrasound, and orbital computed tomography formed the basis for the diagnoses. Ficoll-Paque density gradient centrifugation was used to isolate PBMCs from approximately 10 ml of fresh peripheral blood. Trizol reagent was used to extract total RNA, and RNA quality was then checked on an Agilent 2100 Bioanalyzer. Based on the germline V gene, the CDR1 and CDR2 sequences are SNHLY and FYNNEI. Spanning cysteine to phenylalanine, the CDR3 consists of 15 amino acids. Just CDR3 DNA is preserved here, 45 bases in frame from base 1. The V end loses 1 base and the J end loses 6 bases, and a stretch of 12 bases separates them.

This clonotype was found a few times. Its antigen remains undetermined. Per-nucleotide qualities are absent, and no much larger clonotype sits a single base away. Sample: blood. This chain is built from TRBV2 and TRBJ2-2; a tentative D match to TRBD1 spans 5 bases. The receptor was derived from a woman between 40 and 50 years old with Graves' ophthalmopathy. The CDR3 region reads CASSEDGSRAGELFF. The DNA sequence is TGTGCCAGCAGTGAAGACGGGTCCAGGGCCGGGGAGCTGTTTTTT.